One and the same sample provided the 17 T cell receptor beta chains below, sequenced in a study of Ad26.COV2.S vaccination and SARS-CoV-2 variants. Regarding treatment: about 20 received Ad26.COV2.S at low or high dose, single or two shots; about 5 received placebo; per-sample allocation not given. The samples were gathered on day 63 after the first injection of vaccine or placebo. The method was immunoSEQ multiplex PCR; TCRdb's version includes in-frame clones alone and lacks a portion of them. The top ten clones hold 5.5% of a sample with fewer than 400,000 clones, 85% to 90% of them seen once. The source material was peripheral blood, sampled in a trial of Ad26.COV2.S vaccine versus placebo. These receptors originate from a person aged 18-60 years who received the Ad26.COV2.S COVID-19 vaccine or a placebo.

This chain joins TRBV5-1 and TRBJ1-2; D gene uncertain. Trimming left V 7 bases short and J 0 bases short, with 10 bases between. This CDR3 spans 13 amino acids. The germline V gene has CDR1 SGHRS and CDR2 YFSETQ. The CDR3 DNA sequence: TGCGCCAGCGGACTGAGAGCTAACTATGGCTACACCTTC. The encoded protein is CASGLRANYGYTF.

This clone has more than one count but fewer than ten. The chain recombines TRBV7-2 with TRBJ1-3; D may be TRBD1 (5 bases). The CDR3 has 15 residues. Looked up from germline, CDR1 is SGHTA and CDR2 is FQGNSA. V was cut by 5 bases and J by 0 bases, with 11 bases left in between. CDR3 region: CASSPDISSGNTIYF. The CDR3 DNA follows: TGTGCCAGCAGCCCGGACATTAGCTCTGGAAACACCATATATTTT.

The chain is built from TRBV30 and TRBJ2-6, with TRBD1 identical over 7 bases. Looked up from germline, CDR1 is GTSNPN and CDR2 is SVGIG (reference sequence). This CDR3 has 15 amino acids. V lost 5 bases and J lost 0; bases outside the gene matches: 4. CDR3 DNA: TGTGCCTGGCTTCACAGGGGCTCTGGGGCCAACGTCCTGACTTTC. Translated, it gives CAWLHRGSGANVLTF.

This sequence joins TRBV6-5 and TRBJ1-6; D uncertain. The length of the CDR3 is 13 residues. CDR1 and CDR2 from the germline V gene are MNHEY and SVGAGI. Trimming left V 5 bases short and J 14 bases short, with 16 bases between. The CDR3 coding sequence is TGTGCCAGCAGTCCGGCCGGGAGAATATCCCTCCACTTT. Its protein is CASSPAGRISLHF.

The V and J genes are TRBV6-2 or TRBV6-3 and TRBJ1-5; D possibly corresponds to TRBD1 (5 bases). Germline CDR1 MNHEY, CDR2 SVGEGT. The CDR3 contains 15 residues. V was pared by 4 bases and J by 1 base, with 11 bases between. For the CDR3, the DNA is TGTGCCAGCAGTTCGGACAACGCAAGCAATCAGCCCCAGCATTTT. Translating gives CASSSDNASNQPQHF.

The chain carries TRBV27 and TRBJ2-1; 9 positions match TRBD1. This CDR3 contains 14 residues. CDR1 MNHEY and CDR2 SMNVEV come from the germline V gene (reference sequence). The trim removed 3 bases at V and 10 bases at J, leaving 7 bases unmatched. This CDR3 reads CASSFGTGFGEQFF. For the CDR3, the DNA is TGTGCCAGCAGTTTCGGGACAGGGTTTGGCGAGCAGTTCTTC.

This chain uses TRBV18 with TRBJ1-4; the D is unclear. Germline V gives CDR1 KGHSH, CDR2 LQKENI. Trimming cost V 3 bases and J 8 bases, with 16 bases left between them. The CDR3 loop spans 15 amino acids. CDR3 residues: CASSPRRNKEEKLFF. DNA of the CDR3: TGTGCCAGCTCACCGCGGCGAAACAAGGAGGAAAAACTGTTTTTT.

This clone showed up just once. The chain combines TRBV14 with TRBJ1-2; no reliable D call. V lost 4 bases, J lost 1 base, and 7 bases lay in between. Germline V gives CDR1 SGHDN, CDR2 FVKESK. CDR3 length equals 13 residues. This CDR3 reads CASSPTVNYGYTF. The CDR3 nucleotides read TGTGCCAGCAGCCCCACTGTTAACTATGGCTACACCTTC.

This chain uses TRBV5-6 with TRBJ2-7; 7 nucleotides line up with TRBD1. This CDR3 comprises 14 residues. V was clipped by 5 bases and J by 3 bases; unmatched bases: 8. CDR1 is SGHDT and CDR2 is YYEEEE in the germline V gene. DNA of the CDR3: TGTGCCAGCAGTCCTCCGGGACAGAGCTACGAGCAGTACGTC. Its translation is CASSPPGQSYEQYV.

The genes are TRBV29-1 and TRBJ2-1, with a tentative D call TRBD1 (6 bases). The CDR3 runs to 12 residues. Germline CDR1 SQVTM, CDR2 ANQGSEA. Trimming took 2 bases from V and 8 from J, leaving 10 bases between them. The CDR3 protein is CSVEFKGDEQFF. The DNA of the CDR3 is TGCAGCGTTGAATTCAAGGGGGATGAGCAGTTCTTC.

This clone was counted a few times. The chain couples TRBV6-1 to TRBJ1-2, with 10 positions matching TRBD1. The CDR3 covers 14 residues. After removal of 6 bases from V and 4 bases from J, the junction contained 5 bases not matched to a gene. Germline V gene sequence: CDR1 MNHNS, CDR2 SASEGT. This CDR3 reads CASRRQGAGYGYTF. The CDR3 nucleotides read TGTGCCAGCAGGCGACAGGGGGCAGGCTATGGCTACACCTTC.

This chain joins TRBV29-1 and TRBJ1-4, with unresolved D. The germline V gene encodes CDR1 SQVTM and CDR2 ANQGSEA. Trimming stripped 6 bases from V and 3 bases from J, with 11 bases between. The CDR3 is 13 amino acids. CDR3 residues: CSVASAPNEKLFF. The CDR3, as DNA: TGCAGCGTGGCCTCGGCCCCTAATGAAAAACTGTTTTTT. The full variable domain, completed using reference TRBV29-1 and TRBJ1-4, is SAVISQKPSRDICQRGTSLTIQCQVDSQVTMMFWYRQQPGQSLTLIATANQGSEATYESGFVIDKFPISRPNLTFSTLTVSNMSPEDSSIYLCSVASAPNEKLFFGSGTQLSVL.

J is TRBJ1-1 and V is TRBV4-3, with D unclear. The CDR3 contains 13 residues. Trimming shortened V by 3 bases and J by 3 bases, and 8 bases separated the two germline ends. The germline V gene has CDR1 LGHNA and CDR2 YSLEER. The CDR3 DNA sequence: TGCGCCAGCAGCCAGTTAGAGGACACTGAAGCTTTCTTT. It codes for CASSQLEDTEAFF.

The rearrangement links TRBV2 to TRBJ2-2, with D possibly being TRBD1 (5 bases). Trimming took 8 bases from V and 7 from J, leaving 11 bases between them. The CDR3 extends over 12 amino acids. CDR1 SNHLY and CDR2 FYNNEI come from the germline V gene. The CDR3 DNA reads TGTGCCAGCGTCCAGGGTCTCGGGGAGCTGTTTTTT. It is translated as CASVQGLGELFF.

This chain joins TRBV12-3 or TRBV12-4 and TRBJ1-2; D gene uncertain. There are 11 residues in the CDR3. The V end was cut by 3 bases, the J end by 10 bases, with 9 bases between. CDR3 sequence reads: CASSFGRDYTF. DNA of the CDR3: TGTGCCAGCAGTTTTGGGAGGGACTACACCTTC.

The chain couples TRBV27 to TRBJ2-2; TRBD2 aligns across 14 bases. Trimming took 8 bases from V and 2 from J; bases not matched to a gene: 19. Germline V gives CDR1 MNHEY, CDR2 SMNVEV (reference sequence). This CDR3 spans 21 amino acids. CDR3 loop: CASSNLGGLAGVGYNTGELFF. Here the CDR3 DNA reads TGTGCCAGCTCCAATCTGGGGGGACTAGCGGGAGTTGGGTACAACACCGGGGAGCTGTTTTTT.

This sequence joins TRBV10-3 and TRBJ2-5; 9 positions match TRBD2. V gave up 5 bases and J gave up 4 bases; unmatched junction bases: 11. Looked up from germline, CDR1 is ENHRY and CDR2 is SYGVKD. The CDR3 length is 16 residues. The CDR3 bases are TGTGCCATCAGTCCGAAAGCGGGAGGAGCTATAGAGACCCAGTACTTC. It codes for CAISPKAGGAIETQYF.